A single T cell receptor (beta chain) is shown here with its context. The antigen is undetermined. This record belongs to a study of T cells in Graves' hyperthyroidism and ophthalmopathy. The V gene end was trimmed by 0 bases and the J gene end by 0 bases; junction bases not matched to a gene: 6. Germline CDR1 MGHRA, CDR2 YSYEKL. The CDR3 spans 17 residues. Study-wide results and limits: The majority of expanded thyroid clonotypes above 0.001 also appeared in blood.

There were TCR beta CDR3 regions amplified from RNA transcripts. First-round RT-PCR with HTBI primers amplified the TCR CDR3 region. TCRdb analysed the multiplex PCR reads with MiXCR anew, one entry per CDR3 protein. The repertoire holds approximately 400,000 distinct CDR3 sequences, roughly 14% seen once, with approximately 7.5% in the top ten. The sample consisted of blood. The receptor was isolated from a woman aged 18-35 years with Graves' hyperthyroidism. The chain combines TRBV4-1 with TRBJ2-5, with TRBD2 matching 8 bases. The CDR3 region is CASSQDHVGRDQETQYF. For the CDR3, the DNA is TGCGCCAGCAGCCAAGATCATGTCGGGAGGGACCAAGAGACCCAGTACTTC.